Listed here are 29 T cell receptor beta chains from one sample, sequenced in a study of blood T cell repertoires in COVID-19. Sequencing was performed with immunoSEQ multiplex PCR; in TCRdb, only in-frame clones are kept and a portion is missing. The sample shows 150,000 to 200,000 clones, about 86% of them seen only once. Sequenced: peripheral blood. The receptors derive from a woman in her sixties or seventies with COVID-19, enrolled during active disease.

The rearrangement uses TRBV6-5 and TRBJ1-2; TRBD1 matches at 7 bases. With V trimmed by 6 bases and J by 1 base, 2 bases remained unmatched. The CDR3 covers 13 residues. The germline gives CDR1 MNHEY, CDR2 SVGAGI. CDR3 amino acids: CASRNRGNYGYTF. For the CDR3, the DNA is TGTGCCAGCAGGAACAGGGGTAACTATGGCTACACCTTC.

This clone was detected a few times. The rearrangement links TRBV4-3 to TRBJ1-1; D perhaps matches TRBD1 (6 bases). The CDR3 loop spans 15 amino acids. V was clipped by 4 bases and J by 0 bases, with 12 bases between them. The germline V gene has CDR1 LGHNA and CDR2 YSLEER. CDR3 sequence reads: CASSLYRALNTEAFF. As DNA, the CDR3 is TGCGCCAGCAGCCTATACAGGGCACTGAACACTGAAGCTTTCTTT.

This clone showed up just a few times. This chain joins TRBV3-1 (or the pseudogene TRBV3-2) and TRBJ2-7, with TRBD2 as a possible D gene (5 bases). In germline, CDR1 is LGHDT, CDR2 YNNKEL (reference sequence). V gave up 4 bases and J gave up 9 bases, with 28 bases separating them. The CDR3 extends over 17 amino acids. CDR3 protein: CASSPLAPKRRGLGQYF. DNA of the CDR3: TGTGCCAGCAGCCCCCTTGCCCCGAAGCGGAGAGGGCTTGGGCAGTACTTC.

This chain uses TRBV11-3 with TRBJ2-7; TRBD1 might be the D (6 bases). The CDR3 totals 17 residues. Germline values: CDR1 SGHNT, CDR2 YENEEA. V was clipped by 2 bases and J by 2 bases, with 19 bases between them. CDR3 coding DNA: TGTGCCAGCAGCTTATCCGAATCCTGGACAGAGGCCTACGAGCAGTACTTC. This codes for CASSLSESWTEAYEQYF.

This sequence joins TRBV10-1 and TRBJ1-2, with 8 bases matching TRBD1. Germline V CDR1 and CDR2: WNHNN, SYGVQD (reference sequence). V shed 0 bases, J shed 4 bases, and the junction held 1 base outside the gene matches. This CDR3 spans 14 amino acids. The CDR3 nucleotides read TGCGCCAGCAGTGAGTCAACAGGGGGCTATGGCTACACCTTC. This gives the protein CASSESTGGYGYTF.

The CDR3 DNA is TGTGCCAGCAGCTCCAGGGGAGTGATTGAAAAACTGTTTTTT. Protein product: CASSSRGVIEKLFF. The J gene is TRBJ1-4, the V gene TRBV5-8; the D gene is possibly TRBD1 (6 bases). The germline V and J ends were trimmed by 3 bases and 7 bases, with 13 bases remaining between them. CDR3 size: 14 residues. Germline-derived CDR1 and CDR2 are SGHTS and YDEGEE.

V gene TRBV6-5 combines with J gene TRBJ2-1; possibly TRBD2 for D (6 bases). Per the germline V gene, CDR1 is MNHEY and CDR2 is SVGAGI. The ends were cut back, 5 bases at V and 3 bases at J, with 14 bases in the middle. The CDR3 has 15 amino acids. The chain's CDR3 is CASSKSGALYNEQFF. The CDR3 DNA reads as TGTGCCAGCAGTAAATCGGGAGCCCTCTACAATGAGCAGTTCTTC.

The CDR3 nucleotides read TGTGCCAGCAGTTATCGCCGCGACAGGATTTACAATGAGCAGTTCTTC. Its protein is CASSYRRDRIYNEQFF. The chain has TRBV2 and TRBJ2-1, with D perhaps TRBD1 (6 bases). The CDR3 loop spans 16 amino acids. The germline gives CDR1 SNHLY, CDR2 FYNNEI. V gave up 5 bases and J gave up 4 bases, with 18 bases separating them.

The J gene is TRBJ2-7, the V gene TRBV3-1 (or the pseudogene TRBV3-2); the D gene is possibly TRBD1 (6 bases). The CDR3 totals 12 residues. Trimming pared 4 bases from V and 7 bases from J, leaving 11 bases between. CDR1 LGHDT and CDR2 YNNKEL come from the germline V gene (reference sequence). The CDR3 DNA reads TGTGCCAGCAGCCGGGGGCTGGGGGAGCAGTACTTC. Translated: CASSRGLGEQYF.

CDR3 loop: CAISDGGTHTGELFF. The DNA for the CDR3 is TGTGCCATCAGTGACGGCGGCACACACACCGGGGAGCTGTTTTTT. The genes are TRBV10-3 and TRBJ2-2; D remains unclear. Germline CDR1 and CDR2: ENHRY and SYGVKD. The V end was cut by 3 bases, the J end by 3 bases, with 11 bases between. The CDR3 runs to 15 residues.

This sequence joins TRBV30 and TRBJ1-2; D may be TRBD1 (5 bases). V dropped 0 bases and J dropped 11 bases, with 13 bases sitting between them. This CDR3 is built from 12 residues. Germline V gene data show CDR1 as GTSNPN and CDR2 as SVGIG (reference sequence). CDR3 nucleotides: TGTGCCTGGAGTGTACGCCGGGGGGATTACACCTTC. It translates to CAWSVRRGDYTF. Variable domain in full (rest from reference TRBV30 and TRBJ1-2): SQTIHQWPATLVQPVGSPLSLECTVEGTSNPNLYWYRQAAGRGLQLLFYSVGIGQISSEVPQNLSASRPQDRQFILSSKKLLLSDSGFYLCAWSVRRGDYTFGSGTRLTVV.

The gene calls are TRBV13 and TRBJ1-1; 8 bases align to TRBD1. V gave up 5 bases and J gave up 0 bases; unmatched junction bases: 5. In germline, CDR1 is PRHDT, CDR2 FYEKMQ (reference sequence). This CDR3 contains 15 residues. This CDR3 is CASSRRTGLNTEAFF. CDR3 bases: TGTGCCAGCAGCCGAAGGACAGGGCTGAACACTGAAGCTTTCTTT.

The V gene is TRBV19, the J gene TRBJ2-7, with a weak D call TRBD2 (6 bases). CDR1 is LNHDA, CDR2 SQIVND, per germline (reference sequence). CDR3 length: 14 amino acids. The V end lost 4 bases, the J end lost 6 bases, and 16 bases lay between the germline ends. The CDR3 region is CASSTGTLPSEQYF. The CDR3 DNA reads as TGTGCCAGTAGTACAGGGACTCTCCCTTCCGAGCAGTACTTC.

The genes are TRBV9 and TRBJ2-2, with a weak D call TRBD1 (5 bases). Trimming removed 0 bases from V and 1 base from J, with 7 bases in between. The CDR3 contains 15 residues. CDR1 and CDR2 (germline): SGDLS, YYNGEE. The CDR3 nucleotides read TGTGCCAGCAGCGTAGACAGGAGGAACACCGGGGAGCTGTTTTTT. Amino acid sequence: CASSVDRRNTGELFF.

V gene TRBV7-3 combines with J gene TRBJ1-2; 8 positions agree with TRBD1. CDR1 and CDR2 (germline): SGHTA, FQGTGA. The CDR3 runs 16 residues. Unmatched junction bases numbered 14, after V lost 3 bases and J lost 8 bases. This CDR3 is CASSFSGQGRYVGYTF. The CDR3 DNA reads as TGTGCCAGCAGCTTCTCTGGACAGGGCAGATATGTGGGCTACACCTTC.

The gene calls are TRBV28 and TRBJ2-7, with 7 bases aligning to TRBD1. Trimming cost V 4 bases and J 2 bases; bases outside gene matches: 8. Germline V CDR1 and CDR2: MDHEN, SYDVKM. This CDR3 is built from 15 residues. The DNA of the CDR3 is TGTGCCAGCAGTTCGATTCACAGGGGCCCCTACGAGCAGTACTTC. It yields the protein CASSSIHRGPYEQYF.

The chain uses TRBV19 and TRBJ2-1, with 7 bases aligning to TRBD1. V gave up 9 bases and J gave up 6 bases; unmatched junction bases: 11. CDR3 length: 14 residues. Per the germline V gene, CDR1 is LNHDA and CDR2 is SQIVND (reference sequence). CDR3 coding DNA: TGTGCCAGCAAGGGGCCAGGGGGTACCAATGAGCAGTTCTTC. As protein: CASKGPGGTNEQFF. The whole variable domain, filled in from reference TRBV19 and TRBJ2-1, reads DGGITQSPKYLFRKEGQNVTLSCEQNLNHDAMYWYRQDPGQGLRLIYYSQIVNDFQKGDIAEGYSVSREKKESFPLTVTSAQKNPTAFYLCASKGPGGTNEQFFGPGTRLTVL.

The chain carries TRBV6-5 and TRBJ1-5; D is perhaps TRBD1 (6 bases). Trimming shortened V by 6 bases and J by 0 bases, and 12 bases separated the two germline ends. The CDR3 has 15 residues. In germline, CDR1 is MNHEY, CDR2 SVGAGI. The CDR3 region is CASSTTGDSNQPQHF. In DNA, the CDR3 is TGTGCCAGCAGCACGACAGGTGATAGCAATCAGCCCCAGCATTTT.

This chain joins TRBV10-2 and TRBJ2-7, with 14 bases lining up with TRBD2. The V gene's germline CDR1 is WSHSY and CDR2 SAAADI. The CDR3 covers 16 residues. V was clipped by 3 bases and J by 4 bases; unmatched bases: 5. The chain's CDR3 is CASSEGTSGSGYEQYF. For the CDR3, the DNA is TGCGCCAGCAGTGAAGGGACTAGCGGGAGTGGGTACGAGCAGTACTTC.

The CDR3 sequence is CATSDLAGQETQYF. In DNA, the CDR3 is TGTGCCACCAGTGATTTGGCGGGGCAGGAGACCCAGTACTTC. The chain uses TRBV24-1 and TRBJ2-5, with D tentatively TRBD2 (6 bases). CDR3 length equals 14 residues. Germline CDR1 reads KGHDR; CDR2 reads SFDVKD. Between the trimmed V and J ends, which lost 0 bases and 5 bases, there was a span of 9 bases.

V is TRBV29-1 and J is TRBJ1-2; TRBD1 might be the D (5 bases). Germline V gene sequence: CDR1 SQVTM, CDR2 ANQGSEA. The germline V and J ends were trimmed by 3 bases and 4 bases, with 9 bases remaining between them. CDR3 length equals 12 residues. CDR3 coding DNA: TGCAGCGTTGATCAGGGAGGCTATGGCTACACCTTC. This encodes CSVDQGGYGYTF.

This chain uses TRBV20-1 with TRBJ2-1, with unresolved D. Germline CDR1 is DFQATT and CDR2 is SNEGSKA (reference sequence). The CDR3 totals 10 residues. With 6 bases removed from V and 3 bases from J, the gap between germline ends came to 3 bases. Here the CDR3 DNA reads TGCAGTGCCCACTACAATGAGCAGTTCTTC. It specifies CSAHYNEQFF.

The V and J genes are TRBV19 and TRBJ1-2; 9 bases agree with TRBD1. CDR3 length: 15 amino acids. The V segment lost 6 bases and the J segment 4 bases; nucleotides outside the gene matches: 9. Germline loops: CDR1 LNHDA, CDR2 SQIVND (reference sequence). For the CDR3, the DNA is TGTGCCAGTAGGACATTACAGGGGGCAAGCTATGGCTACACCTTC. Protein: CASRTLQGASYGYTF.

The table lists this clone with a few counts. The chain combines TRBV27 with TRBJ1-4; D remains unclear. This CDR3 is built from 13 residues. Germline V gives CDR1 MNHEY, CDR2 SMNVEV (reference sequence). V lost 2 bases to trimming and J lost 14 bases, with 15 bases between them. This chain's CDR3 is CASSLGSTRSLFF. The CDR3 bases are TGTGCCAGCAGTTTAGGTAGCACACGATCCCTGTTTTTT.

This rearrangement joins TRBV6-5 to TRBJ2-5; maybe TRBD2 (5 bases). The V gene's germline CDR1 is MNHEY and CDR2 SVGAGI. V was shortened by 4 bases and J by 6 bases, with 12 bases between the two germline ends. The CDR3 length is 13 residues. The CDR3 sequence: CASSWSPGKTQYF. In nucleotides, the CDR3 is TGTGCCAGCAGTTGGTCCCCGGGGAAGACCCAGTACTTC.

This chain joins TRBV27 and TRBJ2-7; 8 positions agree with TRBD2. V lost 5 bases and J lost 3; bases outside the gene matches: 6. The germline V gene has CDR1 MNHEY and CDR2 SMNVEV (reference sequence). This CDR3 has 14 amino acids. In DNA, the CDR3 is TGTGCCAGCAGTCTACTAGCGGCCGGCTACGAGCAGTACTTC. Translation gives CASSLLAAGYEQYF.

This chain connects TRBV12-3 or TRBV12-4 to TRBJ2-3; D remains unclear. CDR3 length: 11 amino acids. Trimming removed 2 bases from V and 6 bases from J, with 3 bases in between. CDR3 sequence (DNA): TGTGCCAGCAGTTTACAGGATACGCAGTATTTT. Residues: CASSLQDTQYF.

The rearrangement links TRBV19 to TRBJ2-7; tentatively, D is TRBD1 (5 bases). V was pared by 0 bases and J by 3 bases, with 9 bases between. The CDR3 length is 14 residues. The germline gives CDR1 LNHDA, CDR2 SQIVND (reference sequence). Here the CDR3 DNA reads TGTGCCAGTAGTATAGATCGCCAGGGCTACGAGCAGTACTTC. As protein: CASSIDRQGYEQYF.

V usage is TRBV27 and J usage is TRBJ2-1; TRBD2 matches 12 bases. Losses at the gene ends were 7 bases for V and 6 bases for J; bases not matched to a gene: 7. The V gene's germline CDR1 is MNHEY and CDR2 SMNVEV (reference sequence). CDR3 length: 15 amino acids. The CDR3 coding sequence is TGTGCCAGCACACTGACTAGCGGGAGTAGCAATGAGCAGTTCTTC. As protein: CASTLTSGSSNEQFF.